The entry below describes one T cell receptor beta chain. This clone appeared a single time. Its antigen specificity is not known. Per-nucleotide qualities are absent, and no much larger clonotype sits a single base away. V is shortened by 4 bases, J by 3 bases, and the region joining them spans 11 bases. The CDR3 contains 14 residues, cysteine and phenylalanine counted. Only CDR3 DNA is held: 42 bases, read in frame from base 1. Reading the germline V gene gives CDR1 SGHTS and CDR2 YDEGEE. The data were obtained in a study of OX40 agonist ivuxolimab in advanced cancers. For the wider study: Ivuxolimab was an agonistic, fully human IgG2 monoclonal antibody directed against OX40 (CD134), a costimulatory receptor. The point of sequencing TCRbeta in the periphery was to test whether ivuxolimab changed TCR sequence diversity and drove clonal T-cell expansion. The paper covers the monotherapy dose-escalation part of the phase I ivuxolimab trial, which included N = 52 patients. Of the approximately 53 patients in dose escalation, about 20 had hepatocellular carcinoma, about 15 had melanoma, 9 had renal cell carcinoma and 9 had head and neck cancer. A male proportion of roughly 85% and a mean age of around 60 years, ranging from about 23 to 79, were recorded for the dose-escalation cohort. Partial responses occurred in three dose-escalation patients, of whom one had hepatocellular carcinoma and two had cutaneous melanoma. Intravenous ivuxolimab was administered to patients every 2 weeks at six dose levels: 0.01, 0.1, 0.3, 1.5, 3 and 10 mg/kg. Patients were allowed to have had prior anti-PD-1, anti-PD-L1 or anti-CTLA-4 therapy, and 30% to 50% of the dose-escalation patients had previously received checkpoint inhibitors. The investigation overall reported the following: In partial responders in the 0.1-3.0 mg/kg groups, normalized peripheral clonal expansion was found to be among the lowest, especially among CD8+ T cells. Which antigens the clonally expanded peripheral T cells were specific for was not determined. After ivuxolimab, CD8+ T cells had more expanded clones than CD4+ T cells on average. At doses from 0.1 to 3.0 mg/kg, clonal expansion was seen in both CD4+ and CD8+ blood T cells between baseline and week 6. Low levels of normalized T-cell clonal expansion were also seen in some patients who did not respond.

For sequencing of the TCRbeta CDR3 region, genomic DNA was extracted from the sorted cells. The immunoSEQ Assay was used for sequencing of TCRbeta CDR3 regions. TCRdb holds this immuneACCESS table with in-frame rearrangements only. Some clones are missing; in checked studies, unresolved V genes explain under half, and the rest has no known cause. Here the sample has around 99,000 clones; roughly 90% occur a single time. Together, the top ten hold more than 0.15% of the sample. The trial excluded patients who had a history of autoimmune disease or who were on systemic immunosuppression. Peripheral blood for TCR sequencing was collected from all dose cohorts at baseline, on cycle 4 day 1, and on cycle 7 day 1. The samples were taken from a phase I, first-in-human, multicenter, open-label dose-escalation trial of ivuxolimab. Adults with locally advanced or metastatic head and neck squamous cell, hepatocellular, melanoma or renal cell carcinoma were enrolled in the trial. CD4+ and CD8+ T cells were sorted separately from peripheral blood before TCR sequencing.

The TCR sequence derives from an adult with an advanced solid tumor such as melanoma, head and neck, liver or kidney cancer. Material: CD4+ or CD8+ T cells sorted from blood, obtained in a trial of the OX40 agonist ivuxolimab. The sequence joins TRBV5-8 to TRBJ1-5, with the identity of the D gene unclear. The sequenced DNA: TGTGCCAGCAGCCCCCTCCGTAACAATCAGCCCCAGCATTTT. Its translation reads: CASSPLRNNQPQHF. When the CDR3 is completed using the reference TRBV5-8 and TRBJ1-5 genes on either side, the full variable domain is EAGVTQSPTHLIKTRGQQATLRCSPISGHTSVYWYQQALGLGLQFLLWYDEGEERNRGNFPPRFSGRQFPNYSSELNVNALELEDSALYLCASSPLRNNQPQHFGDGTRLSIL.